These 7 T cell receptor beta chains were sequenced from one sample in a study of post-analysis software for immune sequencing data. What these receptors recognize is not known. Unique molecular identifiers were built into the TCR beta cDNA libraries. TCRdb used MiXCR to reprocess the PCR reads, holding one entry per CDR3 protein. The sample comprises about 460,000 distinct CDR3 sequences, approximately 45% of which are singletons, and about an eighth rests with the top ten. General study findings and limits: Five or six TRBV segments were more frequent in patients than controls; TRBV5-6, TRBV5-1 and TRBV20-1 belonged to this group.

Sequenced material: blood. The receptor source for this set is a girl aged 10 to 17 with multiple sclerosis.

The rearrangement joins TRBV19 to TRBJ2-7; the match to TRBD2 covers 8 bases. The germline V gene encodes CDR1 LNHDA and CDR2 SQIVND (reference sequence). V gave up 3 bases and J gave up 2 bases; unmatched junction bases: 12. The CDR3 has 17 amino acids. In DNA, the CDR3 is TGTGCCAGTAGTATTATATCTGCTACTAGCGGACCCTACGAGCAGTACTTC. It specifies CASSIISATSGPYEQYF.

The rearrangement joins TRBV20-1 to TRBJ2-7, with no clear D. The CDR3 covers 11 residues. V shed 6 bases and J shed 3 bases, with 9 bases lying between them. The germline CDR1 and CDR2 sequences are DFQATT and SNEGSKA (reference sequence). CDR3 DNA: TGCAGTGCAAACCGAATCTACGAGCAGTACTTC. Protein product: CSANRIYEQYF.

This chain joins TRBV28 and TRBJ2-1; TRBD1 matches 7 bases. V gave up 2 bases and J gave up 9 bases; unmatched junction bases: 7. The length of the CDR3 is 14 residues. Germline assignment: CDR1 MDHEN and CDR2 SYDVKM. CDR3 sequence (DNA): TGTGCCAGCAGTTTAGACAGGGTAGTAGTTGAGCAGTTCTTC. Protein: CASSLDRVVVEQFF.

The V gene is TRBV3-1, the J gene TRBJ2-7; 7 bases are a match to TRBD1. V shed 4 bases, J shed 0 bases, and the junction held 9 bases outside the gene matches. The CDR3 totals 16 residues. CDR1 and CDR2 (germline): LGHDT, YNNKEL (reference sequence). The CDR3 sequence: CASSPKTGQASYEQYF. The CDR3 coding sequence is TGTGCCAGCAGCCCCAAGACCGGACAGGCCTCCTACGAGCAGTACTTC.

The count of this clonotype is one. This sequence joins TRBV29-1 and TRBJ2-3, with D hard to call. In germline, CDR1 is SQVTM, CDR2 ANQGSEA. V shed 2 bases and J shed 7 bases, with 7 bases lying between them. This CDR3 is built from 11 residues. The CDR3 sequence is CSVERLNTQYF. CDR3 coding DNA: TGCAGCGTTGAACGGCTCAATACGCAGTATTTT.

This clonotype was found a few times. This rearrangement joins TRBV9 to TRBJ1-1, with D maybe TRBD1 (5 bases). Germline lookup yields CDR1 SGDLS and CDR2 YYNGEE. V lost 4 bases, J lost 1 base, and 14 bases lay in between. This CDR3 spans 15 amino acids. Written as DNA, the CDR3 is TGTGCCAGCAGCAAGAACGGACATGCGAACACTGAAGCTTTCTTT. Translating it yields CASSKNGHANTEAFF.

A single count supports this clonotype. The genes are TRBV30 and TRBJ1-5, with TRBD1 as a possible D gene (6 bases). The CDR3 has 13 residues. CDR1 is GTSNPN and CDR2 is SVGIG in the germline V gene (reference sequence). Between the trimmed V and J ends, which lost 1 base and 5 bases, there was a span of 9 bases. In nucleotides, the CDR3 is TGTGCCTGGAGTGGGACAGACGATCAGCCCCAGCATTTT. Its protein is CAWSGTDDQPQHF. Based on the CDR3 plus reference TRBV30 and TRBJ1-5, the full variable domain is SQTIHQWPATLVQPVGSPLSLECTVEGTSNPNLYWYRQAAGRGLQLLFYSVGIGQISSEVPQNLSASRPQDRQFILSSKKLLLSDSGFYLCAWSGTDDQPQHFGDGTRLSIL.